The 27 T cell receptor beta chains listed next were all sequenced from one sample in a study of neurological immune-mediated disorders. Using its own MiXCR run on the 5' RACE reads, TCRdb lists one record per CDR3 protein. This table has 54,000 or so distinct CDR3 sequences, about 3.8% appearing once. Material: PBMCs. The receptors shown here come from a man aged 55 to 69 with multiple sclerosis.

This clonotype has ten or more counts. CDR3 protein: CASSSAGAGNEQYF. CDR3 bases: TGTGCCAGCAGTTCCGCGGGGGCGGGTAACGAGCAGTACTTC. The J gene is TRBJ2-7, the V gene TRBV28; possible D gene TRBD2, 7 bases. The CDR3 consists of 14 residues. Trimming stripped 4 bases from V and 5 bases from J, with 15 bases between. Germline CDR1 reads MDHEN; CDR2 reads SYDVKM.

This clonotype was counted ten times or more. The genes are TRBV7-9 and TRBJ2-4; 9 nucleotides match TRBD1. J lost 8 bases, V lost 5 bases, and 7 bases had no gene match. CDR3 length: 14 amino acids. Germline V lookup: CDR1 SEHNR, CDR2 FQNEAQ (reference sequence). DNA of the CDR3: TGTGCCAGCAGCGATTGGACAGGGGCAGACATTCAGTACTTC. Translation gives CASSDWTGADIQYF.

This clonotype was seen ten or more times. The chain links TRBV2 to TRBJ1-6; tentatively, D is TRBD1 (6 bases). Trimming pared 9 bases from V and 14 bases from J, leaving 17 bases between. Germline CDR1 and CDR2: SNHLY and FYNNEI. The CDR3 loop spans 12 amino acids. The CDR3 sequence: CASRTVNSALHF. The DNA of the CDR3 is TGTGCCAGTCGGACAGTTAATTCGGCCCTCCACTTT.

In its sample, this clonotype was seen many times. The J gene is TRBJ2-7, the V gene TRBV6-5; D is possibly TRBD1 (6 bases). CDR1 MNHEY and CDR2 SVGAGI come from the germline V gene. Trimming removed 8 bases from V and 1 base from J, with 6 bases in between. The CDR3 runs to 11 residues. The CDR3 reads CASGQSYEQYF. CDR3 DNA: TGTGCCAGCGGACAGTCCTACGAGCAGTACTTC.

This clonotype occurred many times. The J gene is TRBJ1-6, the V gene TRBV6-1, with D possibly being TRBD1 (5 bases). The germline CDR1 and CDR2 sequences are MNHNS and SASEGT. The CDR3 totals 13 residues. Trimming removed 2 bases from V and 10 bases from J, with 9 bases in between. The chain's CDR3 is CASSELRDSPLHF. The CDR3 DNA reads TGTGCCAGCAGTGAACTAAGGGACTCACCCCTCCACTTT.

This clonotype showed up just a few times. The chain employs TRBV29-1 and TRBJ2-1; TRBD2 matches 14 bases. Germline-derived CDR1 and CDR2 are SQVTM and ANQGSEA. The CDR3 has 15 residues. Trimming at V came to 7 bases and at J to 6 bases, leaving 8 bases not matched to a gene. CDR3 loop: CSARLAGGDTNEQFF. The CDR3 region has the DNA TGCAGCGCCCGACTAGCGGGGGGGGATACCAATGAGCAGTTCTTC.

This clonotype was detected ten times or more. This chain joins TRBV7-2 and TRBJ2-3, with 14 bases fitting TRBD2. The germline V gene encodes CDR1 SGHTA and CDR2 FQGNSA. This CDR3 has 20 amino acids. Unmatched junction bases numbered 14, after V lost 3 bases and J lost 3 bases. CDR3 loop: CASSFIPRLAGGPKTDTQYF. The CDR3 DNA reads as TGTGCCAGCAGCTTCATACCCCGACTAGCGGGAGGGCCGAAGACAGATACGCAGTATTTT.

This clonotype was counted many times. The V and J genes are TRBV5-5 and TRBJ1-6; 8 nucleotides match TRBD1. Trimming cost V 4 bases and J 5 bases; bases outside gene matches: 2. CDR1 and CDR2 from the germline V gene are SGHKS and YYEKEE (reference sequence). This CDR3 has 14 residues. CDR3 DNA: TGTGCCAGCAGCATGGACAGGGATAATTCACCCCTCCACTTT. It encodes CASSMDRDNSPLHF.

This clonotype has a count of ten or more. The rearrangement joins TRBV5-1 to TRBJ2-3; 13 bases line up with TRBD2. Trimming removed 0 bases from V and 5 bases from J; junction bases left unmatched: 9. This CDR3 has 18 residues. Germline values: CDR1 SGHRS, CDR2 YFSETQ. This chain's CDR3 is CASSLGLAGGSRLDTQYF. Written as DNA, the CDR3 is TGCGCCAGCAGCTTGGGACTAGCGGGGGGATCAAGACTAGATACGCAGTATTTT.

This clonotype was recorded many times. The CDR3 region is CASSGTVGHEQYF. The CDR3 DNA sequence: TGCGCCAGCAGCGGGACGGTTGGGCACGAGCAGTACTTC. J is TRBJ2-7 and V is TRBV5-1; perhaps D is TRBD1 or TRBD2 (5 bases each). Germline lookup yields CDR1 SGHRS and CDR2 YFSETQ. The V end lost 4 bases, the J end lost 5 bases, and 13 bases lay between the germline ends. This CDR3 spans 13 amino acids. Combining the CDR3 with reference TRBV5-1 and TRBJ2-7 gives the whole variable domain KAGVTQTPRYLIKTRGQQVTLSCSPISGHRSVSWYQQTPGQGLQFLFEYFSETQRNKGNFPGRFSGRQFSNSRSEMNVSTLELGDSALYLCASSGTVGHEQYFGPGTRLTVT.

This clonotype has ten or more counts. This chain connects TRBV5-1 to TRBJ2-2; no clear D gene. The V and J ends lost 1 base and 0 bases respectively, with 1 base between them. Germline V lookup: CDR1 SGHRS, CDR2 YFSETQ. The CDR3 covers 13 residues. CDR3: CASSLTNTGELFF. The DNA for the CDR3 is TGCGCCAGCAGCTTGACGAACACCGGGGAGCTGTTTTTT. The whole variable domain, remainder taken from reference TRBV5-1 and TRBJ2-2, is KAGVTQTPRYLIKTRGQQVTLSCSPISGHRSVSWYQQTPGQGLQFLFEYFSETQRNKGNFPGRFSGRQFSNSRSEMNVSTLELGDSALYLCASSLTNTGELFFGEGSRLTVL.

This clonotype was seen only a few times. The genes are TRBV3-1 and TRBJ2-5, with D possibly matching TRBD1 (6 bases). CDR1 and CDR2 from the germline V gene are LGHDT and YNNKEL (reference sequence). Trimming cost V 2 bases and J 5 bases, with 9 bases left between them. The CDR3 runs 13 residues. The CDR3 bases are TGTGCCAGCAGCCAACGGACAGCCGAGACCCAGTACTTC. This codes for CASSQRTAETQYF.

This clonotype appeared many times. The chain carries TRBV24-1 and TRBJ1-2, with D perhaps TRBD1 (6 bases). Trimming removed 4 bases from V and 8 bases from J, with 13 bases in between. CDR3 length: 13 residues. Germline CDR1 is KGHDR and CDR2 is SFDVKD. The chain's CDR3 is CATSEGTPTGYTF. The CDR3 DNA reads as TGTGCCACCAGTGAAGGGACACCAACGGGCTACACCTTC.

This clonotype has ten or more counts. This sequence joins TRBV29-1 and TRBJ1-2, with 7 bases aligning to TRBD1. This CDR3 is built from 13 residues. V lost 7 bases to trimming and J lost 1 base; unmatched junction nucleotides: 6. Germline V CDR1 and CDR2: SQVTM, ANQGSEA. The CDR3 region is CSGATGNNYGYTF. CDR3 in DNA: TGCAGCGGCGCGACAGGGAATAACTATGGCTACACCTTC.

This clonotype has ten or more counts. V gene TRBV20-1 combines with J gene TRBJ2-1, with a weak D call TRBD2 (6 bases). Looked up from germline, CDR1 is DFQATT and CDR2 is SNEGSKA (reference sequence). This CDR3 contains 13 residues. Trimming took 6 bases from V and 10 from J, leaving 19 bases between them. The CDR3 sequence is CSASGGPLREQFF. CDR3 in DNA: TGCAGTGCGTCCGGGGGACCCTTAAGGGAGCAGTTCTTC.

This clonotype was counted between two and nine times. This chain joins TRBV12-3 or TRBV12-4 and TRBJ2-7; D unclear. Trimming took off 6 bases at V and 1 base at J, with 7 bases between the two ends. The CDR3 loop spans 12 amino acids. The CDR3 is CASSPVSYEQYF. CDR3 nucleotide sequence: TGTGCCAGCAGCCCTGTTTCCTACGAGCAGTACTTC.

In its sample, this clonotype was seen many times. The chain is built from TRBV20-1 and TRBJ2-5; TRBD1 matches 7 bases. V was pared by 4 bases and J by 5 bases, with 7 bases of the junction left unmatched. This CDR3 contains 13 residues. Germline loops: CDR1 DFQATT, CDR2 SNEGSKA (reference sequence). The CDR3 sequence: CSATDRAGETQYF. The CDR3 DNA sequence: TGCAGTGCTACCGACAGGGCAGGGGAGACCCAGTACTTC.

This clonotype was counted at least ten times. The chain couples TRBV7-2 to TRBJ2-2, with D possibly being TRBD1 (6 bases). Germline assignment: CDR1 SGHTA and CDR2 FQGNSA. The CDR3 loop spans 15 amino acids. Trimming pared 3 bases from V and 3 bases from J, leaving 11 bases between. The CDR3 coding sequence is TGTGCCAGCAGCTTGATACAGGGTGACACCGGGGAGCTGTTTTTT. Its protein is CASSLIQGDTGELFF.

Many counts were recorded for this clonotype. The CDR3 sequence is CASSLAPQPQAEAFF. The DNA of the CDR3 is TGCGCCAGCAGCTTGGCGCCGCAGCCCCAGGCTGAAGCTTTCTTT. The V call is TRBV5-1, the J call TRBJ1-1; D uncertain. V was clipped by 0 bases and J by 6 bases, with 15 bases between them. The CDR3 is 15 residues long. Per the germline V gene, CDR1 is SGHRS and CDR2 is YFSETQ.

Notes on this clonotype: One base away lies a much larger clone, so this may be a sequencing read error. The chain links TRBV20-1 to TRBJ2-7; 8 bases are shared with TRBD2. Germline CDR1 reads DFQATT; CDR2 reads SNEGSKA (reference sequence). This CDR3 has 14 amino acids. After removal of 4 bases from V and 4 bases from J, the junction contained 9 bases not matched to a gene. The CDR3 DNA reads TGCAGTGCTATACCGGGACTAGAGGGATACGAGCAGTACTTC. Its translation: CSAIPGLEGYEQYF.

This clonotype showed up many times. The chain has TRBV12-3 or TRBV12-4 and TRBJ2-7; TRBD1 matches 11 bases. There are 14 residues in the CDR3. J lost 4 bases, V lost 2 bases, and 1 base had no gene match. CDR3 residues: CASSLRDRGYEQYF. The CDR3 DNA sequence: TGTGCCAGCAGTTTAAGGGACAGGGGGTACGAGCAGTACTTC.

In its sample, this clonotype was seen many times. The chain couples TRBV12-3 or TRBV12-4 to TRBJ1-1; TRBD1 matches 7 bases. The CDR3 sequence is 12 residues long. V shed 8 bases, J shed 5 bases, and the junction held 5 bases outside the gene matches. CDR3 sequence (DNA): TGTGCCAGCTTCAGGGGGAGTACTGAAGCTTTCTTT. Amino acids: CASFRGSTEAFF.

This clonotype was recorded at least ten times. V and J are TRBV20-1 and TRBJ1-1; 9 bases are a match to TRBD1. CDR3 length: 15 residues. The V segment lost 1 base and the J segment 0 bases; nucleotides outside the gene matches: 3. CDR1 is DFQATT, CDR2 SNEGSKA, per germline (reference sequence). CDR3 sequence: CSARGTGAVNTEAFF. CDR3 nucleotides: TGCAGTGCTAGAGGGACAGGGGCGGTGAACACTGAAGCTTTCTTT.

The sample holds a few counts of this clonotype. J is TRBJ1-5 and V is TRBV2; no firm D call. The CDR3 length is 13 residues. V was cut by 2 bases and J by 3 bases, with 5 bases left in between. Per the germline V gene, CDR1 is SNHLY and CDR2 is FYNNEI. The CDR3 DNA reads TGTGCCAGCAGTGAATCGTCCAATCAGCCCCAGCATTTT. Residues: CASSESSNQPQHF.

This clonotype was recorded many times. The chain carries TRBV12-3 or TRBV12-4 and TRBJ1-2; D gene unclear. The CDR3 covers 13 residues. Between the trimmed V and J ends, which lost 2 bases and 5 bases, there was a span of 9 bases. CDR3 residues: CASSLKPRYGYTF. The CDR3 bases are TGTGCCAGCAGTTTAAAACCGAGATATGGCTACACCTTC.

This clonotype counts as large. The chain combines TRBV20-1 with TRBJ1-2; D call uncertain. The germline V and J ends were trimmed by 3 bases and 3 bases, with 11 bases remaining between them. CDR3 length: 13 residues. Germline V gene lookup returns CDR1 DFQATT and CDR2 SNEGSKA (reference sequence). The CDR3 spells CSASEGRHYGYTF. In DNA, the CDR3 is TGCAGTGCTAGCGAAGGGCGACACTATGGCTACACCTTC.

In this sample, this clonotype turned up many times. The V call is TRBV5-1, the J call TRBJ2-2; 7 nucleotides line up with TRBD2. The CDR3 is made up of 14 amino acids. Germline CDR1 SGHRS, CDR2 YFSETQ. J gave up 5 bases and V 4 bases, and 5 bases lay outside the gene matches. The chain's CDR3 is CASSERTSTGELFF. CDR3 in DNA: TGCGCCAGCAGCGAGCGGACTAGTACCGGGGAGCTGTTTTTT.